These T cell receptor beta chains were read from a single sample in a study of CD8 T cell repertoires and HIV-1 epitope variants. The assay was immunoSEQ multiplex PCR, and TCRdb's table has in-frame clones only and misses some. The sample yields about 5,000 clones, around two thirds seen once. Antigens for these TCRs are unknown. The sequenced sample was cultured CD8+ T cells derived from PBMCs. The receptors derive from a male donor with HIV. Each CDR3 is given with its conserved first and last residue. The D gene is left open where the match is weak. For some rows the clone size is stated as once, few or many, or as a class when expanded; others skip it.

j_call clone_size d_call v_call cdr3_aa cdr3_nt
TRBJ2-7 - TRBD1 TRBV28 CASRSDRDRYEQYF TGTGCCAGCAGGTCAGACAGGGACCGCTACGAGCAGTACTTC
TRBJ1-1 - - TRBV15 CASGGVNTEAFF TGTGCCTCGGGCGGGGTAAACACTGAAGCTTTCTTT
TRBJ2-7 - TRBD2 TRBV5-6 CASSFLGLATYEQYF TGTGCCAGCAGCTTTCTGGGACTAGCAACCTACGAGCAGTACTTC
TRBJ2-1 few TRBD1 TRBV27 CASSSRTGINEQFF TGTGCCAGCAGTTCCCGGACAGGGATAAATGAGCAGTTCTTC
TRBJ2-2 - - TRBV6-5 CASSYSQGTGELFF TGTGCCAGCAGTTACTCGCAGGGAACCGGGGAGCTGTTTTTT
TRBJ2-3 - - TRBV28 CASSWTAADTQYF TGTGCCAGCAGTTGGACAGCCGCAGATACGCAGTATTTT
TRBJ2-7 - TRBD2 TRBV27 CASSRGGFHYEQYF TGTGCCAGCAGTCGGGGAGGGTTCCACTACGAGCAGTACTTC
TRBJ2-7 few - TRBV10-1 CASSESINSYEQYF TGCGCCAGCAGTGAGTCGATAAACTCCTACGAGCAGTACTTC
TRBJ2-5 once - TRBV7-9 CASSSTQGLETQYF TGTGCCAGCAGCTCGACCCAGGGTTTAGAGACCCAGTACTTC
TRBJ1-1 few - TRBV4-1 CASSQGGGLNTEAFF TGCGCCAGCAGCCAAGGTGGGGGGCTGAACACTGAAGCTTTCTTT
TRBJ2-7 - TRBD1 TRBV28 CASSLQGAAYEQYF TGTGCCAGCAGCCTTCAGGGGGCGGCCTACGAGCAGTACTTC
TRBJ1-1 few - TRBV9 CASSVAGDPNTEAFF TGTGCCAGCAGCGTAGCCGGGGACCCGAACACTGAAGCTTTCTTT
TRBJ2-3 - - TRBV7-2 CASSRAPTDTQYF TGTGCCAGCAGTCGGGCCCCCACAGATACGCAGTATTTT
TRBJ2-1 - TRBD2 TRBV4-3 CASSLGLAGESSYNEQFF TGCGCCAGCAGCCTGGGACTAGCGGGGGAAAGCTCCTACAATGAGCAGTTCTTC
TRBJ1-1 few - TRBV5-8 CASSSWTREAFF TGTGCCAGCAGCTCCTGGACTCGAGAAGCTTTCTTT
TRBJ1-1 few - TRBV5-6 CASREQGGTEAFF TGTGCCAGCAGGGAGCAAGGGGGTACTGAAGCTTTCTTT
TRBJ1-4 - - TRBV15 CATSRLQDNEKLFF TGTGCCACCAGCAGACTACAGGATAATGAAAAACTGTTTTTT
TRBJ2-5 - - TRBV28 CASSGPTLAEQYF TGTGCCAGCAGTGGGCCGACCCTTGCTGAGCAGTACTTC
TRBJ1-1 few - TRBV5-1 CASTKWEGTEAFF TGCGCCAGCACGAAGTGGGAGGGCACTGAAGCTTTCTTT
TRBJ2-7 - - TRBV11-3 CASSLGDEQYF TGTGCCAGCAGCTTGGGGGACGAGCAGTACTTC
TRBJ2-7 - TRBD1 TRBV29-1 CSGLGQFYEQYF TGCAGCGGGCTGGGACAGTTCTACGAGCAGTACTTC
TRBJ1-4 - - TRBV4-3 CASSQGLGGTNEKLFF TGCGCCAGCAGCCAAGGGCTGGGCGGGACTAATGAAAAACTGTTTTTT
TRBJ1-6 few - TRBV2 CASSEGIIGGISPLHF TGTGCCAGCAGTGAGGGTATTATCGGAGGGATTTCACCCCTCCACTTT
TRBJ2-7 - TRBD1 TRBV9 CASSVRDSFYEQYF TGTGCCAGCAGCGTCCGGGACAGCTTCTACGAGCAGTACTTC
TRBJ2-7 - TRBD1 TRBV28 CASNPGQGAYEQYF TGTGCCAGCAATCCGGGACAGGGGGCCTACGAGCAGTACTTC
TRBJ2-7 few - TRBV28 CASSLWGVYEQYF TGTGCCAGCAGTTTATGGGGGGTCTACGAGCAGTACTTC
TRBJ2-7 - TRBD1 TRBV11-2 CASSLGQEWQQYF TGTGCCAGCAGCTTGGGACAGGAATGGCAGCAGTACTTC
TRBJ1-2 - - TRBV11-2 CASTPGGRAGYTF TGTGCCAGCACCCCGGGAGGGAGGGCTGGCTACACCTTC
TRBJ2-1 - - TRBV27 CASSPLSYNEQFF TGTGCCAGCAGTCCCCTAAGTTACAATGAGCAGTTCTTC
TRBJ1-2 once TRBD1 TRBV4-2 CASSQVRDSYGHTF TGTGCCAGCAGCCAAGTGAGGGACAGCTATGGCCACACCTTC
TRBJ1-1 few - TRBV15 CATSRDRGWWTEAFF TGTGCCACCAGCAGAGACCGAGGGTGGTGGACTGAAGCTTTCTTT